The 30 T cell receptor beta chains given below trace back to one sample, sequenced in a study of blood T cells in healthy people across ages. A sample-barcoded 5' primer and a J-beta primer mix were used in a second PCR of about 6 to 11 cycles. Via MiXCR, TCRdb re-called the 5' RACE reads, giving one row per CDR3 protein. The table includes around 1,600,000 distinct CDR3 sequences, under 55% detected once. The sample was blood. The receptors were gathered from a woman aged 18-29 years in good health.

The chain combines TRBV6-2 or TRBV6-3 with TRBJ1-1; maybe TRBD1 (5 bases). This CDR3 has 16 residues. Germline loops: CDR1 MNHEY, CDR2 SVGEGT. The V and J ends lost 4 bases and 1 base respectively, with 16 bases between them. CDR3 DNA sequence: TGTGCCAGCAGTTGGGACGTGTTTATGGGGAACACTGAAGCTTTCTTT. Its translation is CASSWDVFMGNTEAFF.

In nucleotides, the CDR3 is TGCGCCAGCAGCCAACCCTCCGACAGGGGACTACCAACTAATGAAAAACTGTTTTTT. Its protein is CASSQPSDRGLPTNEKLFF. The chain joins TRBV4-3 to TRBJ1-4, with TRBD1 matching 8 bases. The CDR3 is 19 residues long. Germline CDR1 reads LGHNA; CDR2 reads YSLEER. With 2 bases clipped from V and 0 bases from J, the junction kept 11 bases outside the gene matches.

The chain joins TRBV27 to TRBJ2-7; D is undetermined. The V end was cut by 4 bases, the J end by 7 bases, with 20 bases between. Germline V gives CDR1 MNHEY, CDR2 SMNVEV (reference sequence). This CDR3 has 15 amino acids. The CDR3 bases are TGTGCCAGCAGTTCCTTGACGGCAATCTACAATGAGCAGTACTTC. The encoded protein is CASSSLTAIYNEQYF.

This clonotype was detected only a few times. In DNA, the CDR3 is TGCAGTGCTAGATCGAGAGGGCAGACAAAGACTAACTATGGCTACACCTTC. This translates into CSARSRGQTKTNYGYTF. The rearrangement uses TRBV20-1 and TRBJ1-2; the D is unclear. CDR3 length equals 17 residues. Germline CDR1 DFQATT, CDR2 SNEGSKA (reference sequence). V shed 2 bases and J shed 0 bases, with 19 bases lying between them.

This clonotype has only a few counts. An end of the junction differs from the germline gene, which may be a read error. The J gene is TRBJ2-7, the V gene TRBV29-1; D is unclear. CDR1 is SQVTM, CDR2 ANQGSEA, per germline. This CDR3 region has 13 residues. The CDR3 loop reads CRVEDLQTYEQYF. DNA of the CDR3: TGCAGAGTTGAAGATCTTCAGACCTACGAGCAGTACTTC.

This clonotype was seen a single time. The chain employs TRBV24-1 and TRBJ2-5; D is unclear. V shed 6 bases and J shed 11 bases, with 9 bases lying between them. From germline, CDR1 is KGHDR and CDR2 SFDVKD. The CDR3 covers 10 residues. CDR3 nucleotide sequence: TGTGCCACCAGTCATAGTGAGCAGTACTTC. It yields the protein CATSHSEQYF.

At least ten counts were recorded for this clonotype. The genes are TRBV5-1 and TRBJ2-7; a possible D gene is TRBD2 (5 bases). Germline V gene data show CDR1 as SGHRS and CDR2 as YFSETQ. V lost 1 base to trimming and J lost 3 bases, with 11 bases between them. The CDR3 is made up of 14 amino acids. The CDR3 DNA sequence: TGCGCCAGCAGCTTGTATCCCGGGAACTACGAGCAGTACTTC. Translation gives CASSLYPGNYEQYF.

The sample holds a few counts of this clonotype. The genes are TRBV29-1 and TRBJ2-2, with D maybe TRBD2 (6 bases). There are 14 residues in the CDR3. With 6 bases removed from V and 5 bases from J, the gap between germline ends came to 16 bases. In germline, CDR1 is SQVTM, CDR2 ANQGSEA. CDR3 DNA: TGCAGCGTCCTCTTAAAGAGCGGGACCGGGGAGCTGTTTTTT. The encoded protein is CSVLLKSGTGELFF.

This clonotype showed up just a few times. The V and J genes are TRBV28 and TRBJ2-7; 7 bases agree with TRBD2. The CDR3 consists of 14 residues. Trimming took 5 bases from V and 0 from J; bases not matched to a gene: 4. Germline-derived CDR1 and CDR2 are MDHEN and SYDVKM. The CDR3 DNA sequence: TGTGCCAGCAGTCCCACTAGCGACTCCTACGAGCAGTACTTC. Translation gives CASSPTSDSYEQYF.

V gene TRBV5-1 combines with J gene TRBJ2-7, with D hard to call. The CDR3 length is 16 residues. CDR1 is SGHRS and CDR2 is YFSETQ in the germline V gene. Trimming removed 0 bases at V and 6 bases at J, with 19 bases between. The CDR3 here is CASSLVATIIGGEQYF. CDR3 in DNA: TGCGCCAGCAGCTTGGTTGCCACGATCATTGGTGGCGAGCAGTACTTC.

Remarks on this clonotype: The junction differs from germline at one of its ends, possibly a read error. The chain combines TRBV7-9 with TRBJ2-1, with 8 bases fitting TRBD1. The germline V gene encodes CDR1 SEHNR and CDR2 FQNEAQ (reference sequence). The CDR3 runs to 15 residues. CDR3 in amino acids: CASSFSGGSCNEQFF. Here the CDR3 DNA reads TGTGCCAGCAGCTTTTCAGGGGGCTCCTGCAATGAGCAGTTCTTC.

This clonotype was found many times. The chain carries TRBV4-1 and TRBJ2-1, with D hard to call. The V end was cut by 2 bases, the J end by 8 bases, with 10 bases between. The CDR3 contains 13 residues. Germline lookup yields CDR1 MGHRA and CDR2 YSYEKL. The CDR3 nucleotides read TGCGCCAGCAGCCAATCTTGGGATGATGAGCAGTTCTTC. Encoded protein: CASSQSWDDEQFF.

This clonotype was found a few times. The CDR3 nucleotides are TGCAGTGCCGTCTCCCGGTATTTACAGCCCCAGCATTTT. Residues: CSAVSRYLQPQHF. J is TRBJ1-5 and V is TRBV20-1; D unclear. The CDR3 extends over 13 amino acids. Germline V gene data show CDR1 as DFQATT and CDR2 as SNEGSKA (reference sequence). The ends were cut back, 6 bases at V and 7 bases at J, with 16 bases in the middle.

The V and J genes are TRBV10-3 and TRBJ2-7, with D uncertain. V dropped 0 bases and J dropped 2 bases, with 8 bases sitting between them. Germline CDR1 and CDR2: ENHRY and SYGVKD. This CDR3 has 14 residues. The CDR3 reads CAISESSQAYEQYF. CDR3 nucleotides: TGTGCCATCAGTGAGTCGTCACAAGCCTACGAGCAGTACTTC.

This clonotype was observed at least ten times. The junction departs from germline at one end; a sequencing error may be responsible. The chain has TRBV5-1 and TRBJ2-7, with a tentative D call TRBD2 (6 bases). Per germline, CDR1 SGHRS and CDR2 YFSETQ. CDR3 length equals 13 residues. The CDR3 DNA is TGTGCCAGCAGCTTAGGAGGGGCTGACGAGCAGTACTTC. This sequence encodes CASSLGGADEQYF.

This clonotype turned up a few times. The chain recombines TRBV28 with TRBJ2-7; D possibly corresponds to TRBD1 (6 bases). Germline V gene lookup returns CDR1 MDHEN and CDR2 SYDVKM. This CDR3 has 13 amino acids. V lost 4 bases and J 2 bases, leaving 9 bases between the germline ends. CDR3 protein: CASSWAGAYEQYF. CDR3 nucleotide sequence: TGTGCCAGCAGTTGGGCAGGGGCCTACGAGCAGTACTTC. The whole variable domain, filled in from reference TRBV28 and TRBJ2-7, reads DVKVTQSSRYLVKRTGEKVFLECVQDMDHENMFWYRQDPGLGLRLIYFSYDVKMKEKGDIPEGYSVSREKKERFSLILESASTNQTSMYLCASSWAGAYEQYFGPGTRLTVT.

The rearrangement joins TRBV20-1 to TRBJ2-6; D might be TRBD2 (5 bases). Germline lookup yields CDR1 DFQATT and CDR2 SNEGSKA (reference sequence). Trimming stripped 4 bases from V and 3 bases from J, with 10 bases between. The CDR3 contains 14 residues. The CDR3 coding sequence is TGCAGTGCTAAAGGGAGAGTTGGGGCCAACGTCCTGACTTTC. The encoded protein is CSAKGRVGANVLTF.

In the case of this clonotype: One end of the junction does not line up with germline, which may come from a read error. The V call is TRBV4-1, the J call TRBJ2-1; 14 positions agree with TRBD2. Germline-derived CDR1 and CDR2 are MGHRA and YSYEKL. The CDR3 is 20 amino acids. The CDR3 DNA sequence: TGCGCCAGCAGCCAAGGTAGACTAGCGGGGGGGTCGAGCTCCTACGATGAGCAGTTCTTC. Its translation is CASSQGRLAGGSSSYDEQFF.

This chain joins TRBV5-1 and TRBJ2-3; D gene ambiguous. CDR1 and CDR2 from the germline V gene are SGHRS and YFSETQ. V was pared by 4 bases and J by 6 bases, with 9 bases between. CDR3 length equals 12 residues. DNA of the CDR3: TGCGCCAGCAGCCGCGAATTCGATACGCAGTATTTT. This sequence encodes CASSREFDTQYF.

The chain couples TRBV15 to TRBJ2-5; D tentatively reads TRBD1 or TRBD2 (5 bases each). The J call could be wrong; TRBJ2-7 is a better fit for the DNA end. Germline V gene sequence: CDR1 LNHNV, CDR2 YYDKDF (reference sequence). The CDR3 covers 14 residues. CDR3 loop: CATSRGGDAVEQYF. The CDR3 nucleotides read TGTGCCACCAGCAGAGGAGGGGATGCGGTCGAGCAGTACTTC.

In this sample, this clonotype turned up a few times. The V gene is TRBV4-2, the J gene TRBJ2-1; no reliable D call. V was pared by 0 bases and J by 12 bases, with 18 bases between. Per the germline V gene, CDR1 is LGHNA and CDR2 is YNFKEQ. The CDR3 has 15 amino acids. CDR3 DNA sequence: TGTGCCAGCAGCCAAGATCGAACAGAGACTTTAGGGCAGTTCTTC. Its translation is CASSQDRTETLGQFF.

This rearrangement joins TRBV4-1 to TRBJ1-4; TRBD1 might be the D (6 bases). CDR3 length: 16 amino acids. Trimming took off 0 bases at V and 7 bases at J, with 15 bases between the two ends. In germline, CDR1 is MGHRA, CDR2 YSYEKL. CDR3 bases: TGCGCCAGCAGCCAAGATGGTAGGGGGAGTCGTGAAAAACTGTTTTTT. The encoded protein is CASSQDGRGSREKLFF.

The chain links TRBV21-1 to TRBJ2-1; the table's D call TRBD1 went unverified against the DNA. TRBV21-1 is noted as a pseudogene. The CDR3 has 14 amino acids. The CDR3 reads CASSISVRVNEQFF. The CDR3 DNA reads TGTGCCAGCAGCATTTCAGTCAGGGTCAATGAGCAGTTCTTC.

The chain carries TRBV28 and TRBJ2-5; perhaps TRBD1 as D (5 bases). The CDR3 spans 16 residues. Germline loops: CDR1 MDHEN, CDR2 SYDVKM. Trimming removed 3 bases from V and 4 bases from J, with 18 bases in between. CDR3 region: CASSLIPGPPRETQYF. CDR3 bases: TGTGCCAGCAGTTTGATTCCAGGGCCACCACGAGAGACCCAGTACTTC.

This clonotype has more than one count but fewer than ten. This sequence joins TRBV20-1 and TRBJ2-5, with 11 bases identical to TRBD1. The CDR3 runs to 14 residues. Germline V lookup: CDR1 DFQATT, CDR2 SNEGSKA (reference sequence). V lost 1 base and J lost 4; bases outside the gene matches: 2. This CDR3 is CSARGTGGRETQYF. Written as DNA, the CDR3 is TGCAGTGCTAGAGGGACAGGGGGCCGAGAGACCCAGTACTTC.

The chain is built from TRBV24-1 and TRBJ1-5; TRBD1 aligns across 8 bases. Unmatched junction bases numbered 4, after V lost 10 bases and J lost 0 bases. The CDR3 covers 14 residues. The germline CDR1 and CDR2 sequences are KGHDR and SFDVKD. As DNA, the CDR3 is TGTGCCACGAGGACAGGGTATAGCAATCAGCCCCAGCATTTT. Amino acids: CATRTGYSNQPQHF.

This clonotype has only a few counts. The CDR3 loop reads CASSRQGGTQYF. CDR3 bases: TGTGCCAGCAGCCGACAGGGTGGTACGCAGTATTTT. The V and J genes are TRBV7-6 and TRBJ2-3; 7 bases agree with TRBD1. Germline V gene sequence: CDR1 SGHVS, CDR2 FNYEAQ. CDR3 size: 12 residues. The J segment lost 8 bases and the V segment lost 5 bases, leaving 4 bases of the junction unmatched. The entire variable domain, with the rest obtained from reference TRBV7-6 and TRBJ2-3, is as follows: GAGVSQSPRYKVTKRGQDVALRCDPISGHVSLYWYRQALGQGPEFLTYFNYEAQQDKSGLPNDRFSAERPEGSISTLTIQRTEQRDSAMYRCASSRQGGTQYFGPGTRLTVL.

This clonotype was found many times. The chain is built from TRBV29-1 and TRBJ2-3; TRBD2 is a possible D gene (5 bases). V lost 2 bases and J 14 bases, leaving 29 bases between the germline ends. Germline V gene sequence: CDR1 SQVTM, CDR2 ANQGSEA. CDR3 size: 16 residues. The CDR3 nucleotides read TGCAGCGTTGAACCTAGTACTAGTGGGAGTGGCCTTATTGGGTATTTT. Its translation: CSVEPSTSGSGLIGYF.

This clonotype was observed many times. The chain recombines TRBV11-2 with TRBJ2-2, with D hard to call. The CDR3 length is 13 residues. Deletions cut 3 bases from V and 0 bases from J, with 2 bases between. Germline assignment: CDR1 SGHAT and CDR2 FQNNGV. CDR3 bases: TGTGCCAGCAGCTTTACGAACACCGGGGAGCTGTTTTTT. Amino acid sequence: CASSFTNTGELFF.

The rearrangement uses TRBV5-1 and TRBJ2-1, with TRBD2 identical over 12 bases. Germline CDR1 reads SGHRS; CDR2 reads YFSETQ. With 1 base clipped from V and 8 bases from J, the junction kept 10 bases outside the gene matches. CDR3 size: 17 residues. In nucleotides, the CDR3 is TGCGCCAGCAGCTTGCCGGAAACTAGCGGGGGGTTAGATGAGCAGTTCTTC. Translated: CASSLPETSGGLDEQFF.